The entry that follows covers one TCR beta chain sequence. The antigen is not known. This specimen comes from a study of glioma-infiltrating T cells. Study-wide results and caveats: Only very few CDR3 sequences appeared in both tissue and blood. Tissue-blood divergence was below expectation in non-neoplastic patients, above in gliomas.

Amplification of TCR alpha and beta CDR3 regions from RNA used iRepertoire nested multiplex PCR. Input was 100-400 ng of tissue mRNA or PBMC total RNA. TCRdb passed the multiplex PCR reads through MiXCR, listing each CDR3 protein once. The sample includes roughly 190,000 distinct CDR3 sequences, approximately 30% of them seen just once. V dropped 4 bases and J dropped 5; count of bases not matched to a gene: 8. Germline CDR1 LGHDT, CDR2 YNNKEL (reference sequence). The length of the CDR3 is 16 residues. This TCR was sampled from a human donor with low-grade glioma or glioblastoma, undergoing nonglioma brain surgery, or in good health (not recorded which). The chain recombines TRBV3-1 with TRBJ2-3, with 11 bases fitting TRBD1. Material: glioma tissue, nonneoplastic brain tissue, or PBMCs (not recorded which). The CDR3 loop reads CASSPRGQGGEDTQYF. CDR3 sequence (DNA): TGTGCCAGCAGCCCCCGGGGACAGGGGGGTGAAGATACGCAGTATTTT.